The rows below give T cell receptor beta chains drawn from one sample of a study of control samples from healthy donors and cancer patients. Produced via immunoSEQ multiplex PCR; TCRdb's table is partial and in-frame only. The sample contains 90,000 to 150,000 clones, more than 70% of which appear only once. The sequencing sample was made of blood. Every receptor here comes from a man aged 35 to 55 in good health. Both conserved end residues are part of each CDR3. Each record gives: clone size, V gene, CDR3 protein. Size is omitted from some rows. Given values are once, few, many or a class for expanded clones.

size: .
V: TRBV2
CDR3: CASTAQGIGTEAFF

size: .
V: TRBV2
CDR3: CASSQDTLNTGELFF

size: .
V: TRBV10-1
CDR3: CASSDRDTIYF

size: .
V: TRBV14
CDR3: CASSLRGRTASGANVLTF

size: .
V: TRBV6-6
CDR3: CASSSGQGNEKLFF

size: .
V: TRBV5-1
CDR3: CASSFGGGNTEAFF

size: .
V: TRBV6-5
CDR3: CASSYSGTTFYEQYF

size: .
V: TRBV5-4
CDR3: CASSSGTTQETQYF

size: few
V: TRBV7-8
CDR3: CASSLEWRGGSDTQYF

size: .
V: TRBV27
CDR3: CASSTRQGSVETQYF

size: .
V: TRBV4-1
CDR3: CASSHSGASYEQYF

size: .
V: TRBV23-1
CDR3: CASSLVLVNQPQHF

size: once
V: TRBV7-2
CDR3: CATRVTDKTDTQYF